Only one count was recorded for the clone carrying this T cell receptor beta chain. The sample comes from a study of blood T cell repertoires in COVID-19. Looking at the study overall: Sample material is recorded as cDNA or gDNA derived from T cells, B-cell-depleted T cells, or PBMCs.

Using immunoSEQ multiplex PCR, the repertoire was profiled, and TCRdb retains in-frame clones only, with some absent. The sample shows some 12,000 clones, about nine tenths of them seen only once. Germline V gives CDR1 SGHTA, CDR2 FQGTGA. Trimming removed 3 bases from V and 3 bases from J, with 12 bases in between. The CDR3 extends over 15 amino acids. The chain employs TRBV7-3 and TRBJ2-1; D might be TRBD2 (5 bases). This TCR was recovered from a woman in her 70s with active COVID-19. Sample: peripheral blood. The DNA of the CDR3 is TGTGCCAGCAGCTTTGAAGCGAGGGACTACAATGAGCAGTTCTTC. Translation: CASSFEARDYNEQFF.